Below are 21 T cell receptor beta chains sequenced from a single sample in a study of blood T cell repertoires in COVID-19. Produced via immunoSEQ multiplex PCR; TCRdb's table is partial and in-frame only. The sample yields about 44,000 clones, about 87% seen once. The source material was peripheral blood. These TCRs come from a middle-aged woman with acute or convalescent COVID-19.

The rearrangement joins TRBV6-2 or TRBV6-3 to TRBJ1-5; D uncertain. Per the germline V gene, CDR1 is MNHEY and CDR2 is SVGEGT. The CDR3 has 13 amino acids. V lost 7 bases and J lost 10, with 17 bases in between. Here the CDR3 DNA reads TGTGCCAGCACCCCCCGGAGCGGCGGTCCCCAGCATTTT. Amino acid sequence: CASTPRSGGPQHF.

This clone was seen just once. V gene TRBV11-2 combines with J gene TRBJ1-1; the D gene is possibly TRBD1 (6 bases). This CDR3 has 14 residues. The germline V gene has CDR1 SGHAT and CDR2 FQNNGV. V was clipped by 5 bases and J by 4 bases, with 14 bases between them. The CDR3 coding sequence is TGTGCCAGCAGCCCCTACAGGGACGGCACTGAAGCTTTCTTT. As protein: CASSPYRDGTEAFF.

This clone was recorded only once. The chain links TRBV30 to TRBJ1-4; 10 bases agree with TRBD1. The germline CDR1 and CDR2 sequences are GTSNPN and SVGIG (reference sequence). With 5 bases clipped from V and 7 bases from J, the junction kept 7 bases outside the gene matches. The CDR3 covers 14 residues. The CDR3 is CAWSRTGGGEKLFF. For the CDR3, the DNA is TGTGCCTGGTCCCGGACAGGGGGTGGTGAAAAACTGTTTTTT.

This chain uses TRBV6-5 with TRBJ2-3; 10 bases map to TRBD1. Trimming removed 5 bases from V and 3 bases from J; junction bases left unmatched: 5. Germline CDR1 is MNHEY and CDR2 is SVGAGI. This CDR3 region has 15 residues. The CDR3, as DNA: TGTGCCAGCAGTCGCGGGACAGGGGAGACAGATACGCAGTATTTT. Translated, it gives CASSRGTGETDTQYF.

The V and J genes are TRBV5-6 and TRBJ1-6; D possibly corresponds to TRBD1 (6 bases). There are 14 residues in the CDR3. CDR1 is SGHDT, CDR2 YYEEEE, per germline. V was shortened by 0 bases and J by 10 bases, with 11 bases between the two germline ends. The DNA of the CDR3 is TGTGCCAGCAGCTTGGTGCAGGGGAGCTCACCCCTCCACTTT. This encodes CASSLVQGSSPLHF.

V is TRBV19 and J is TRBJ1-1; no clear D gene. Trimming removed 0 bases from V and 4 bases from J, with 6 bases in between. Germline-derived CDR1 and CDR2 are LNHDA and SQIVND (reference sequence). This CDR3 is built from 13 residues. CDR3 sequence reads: CASSIDGRTEAFF. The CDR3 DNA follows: TGTGCCAGTAGTATAGACGGTCGCACTGAAGCTTTCTTT.

CDR3 in amino acids: CASSRQGDRGYTF. CDR3 sequence (DNA): TGTGCCAGCAGCCGACAGGGTGATCGTGGCTACACCTTC. The rearrangement uses TRBV7-2 and TRBJ1-2, with 7 bases lining up with TRBD1. The CDR3 is 13 residues long. The J segment lost 7 bases and the V segment lost 5 bases, leaving 7 bases of the junction unmatched. Germline V CDR1 and CDR2: SGHTA, FQGNSA.

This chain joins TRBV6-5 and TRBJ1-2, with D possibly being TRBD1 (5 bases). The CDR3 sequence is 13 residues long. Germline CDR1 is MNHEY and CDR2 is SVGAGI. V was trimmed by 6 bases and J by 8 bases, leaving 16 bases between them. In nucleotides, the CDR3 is TGTGCCAGCAGCACCCCGGCAGGACACGGCTACACCTTC. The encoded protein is CASSTPAGHGYTF.

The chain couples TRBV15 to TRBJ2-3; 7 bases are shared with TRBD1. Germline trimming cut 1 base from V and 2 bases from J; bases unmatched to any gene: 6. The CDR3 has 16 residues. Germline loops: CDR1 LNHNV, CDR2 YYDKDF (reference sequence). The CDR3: CATSRAGTETTDTQYF. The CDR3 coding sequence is TGTGCCACCAGCAGAGCCGGGACAGAGACCACAGATACGCAGTATTTT.

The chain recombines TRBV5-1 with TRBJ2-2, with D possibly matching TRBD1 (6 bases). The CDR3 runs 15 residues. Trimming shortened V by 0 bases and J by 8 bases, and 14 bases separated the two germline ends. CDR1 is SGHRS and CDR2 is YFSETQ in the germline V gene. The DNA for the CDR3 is TGCGCCAGCAGCTTGGCCGGGACAAAGCTAGGGGAGCTGTTTTTT. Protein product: CASSLAGTKLGELFF.

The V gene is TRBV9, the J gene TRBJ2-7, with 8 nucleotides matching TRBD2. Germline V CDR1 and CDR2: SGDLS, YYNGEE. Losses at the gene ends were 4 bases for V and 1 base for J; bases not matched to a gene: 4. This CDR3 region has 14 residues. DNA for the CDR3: TGTGCCAGCAGCCTGACTAGCGAATCCTACGAGCAGTACTTC. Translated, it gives CASSLTSESYEQYF.

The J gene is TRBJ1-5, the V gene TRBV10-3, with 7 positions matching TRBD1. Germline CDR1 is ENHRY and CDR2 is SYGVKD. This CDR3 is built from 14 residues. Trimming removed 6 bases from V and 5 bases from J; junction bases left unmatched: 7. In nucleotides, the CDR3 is TGTGCCATCAGCGCACAGGGGTCGGATCAGCCCCAGCATTTT. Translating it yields CAISAQGSDQPQHF.

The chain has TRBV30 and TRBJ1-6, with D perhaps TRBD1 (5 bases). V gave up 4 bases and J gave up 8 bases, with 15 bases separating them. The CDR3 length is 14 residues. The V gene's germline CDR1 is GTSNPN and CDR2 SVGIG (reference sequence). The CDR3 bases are TGTGCCTGGAAGTTTAAGGACATTTATTCACCCCTCCACTTT. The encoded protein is CAWKFKDIYSPLHF.

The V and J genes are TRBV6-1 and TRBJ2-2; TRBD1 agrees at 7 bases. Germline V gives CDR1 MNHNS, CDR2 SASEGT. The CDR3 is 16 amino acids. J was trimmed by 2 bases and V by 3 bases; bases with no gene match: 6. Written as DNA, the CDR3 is TGTGCCAGCAGTGACCGGACAGGTTATAACACCGGGGAGCTGTTTTTT. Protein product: CASSDRTGYNTGELFF.

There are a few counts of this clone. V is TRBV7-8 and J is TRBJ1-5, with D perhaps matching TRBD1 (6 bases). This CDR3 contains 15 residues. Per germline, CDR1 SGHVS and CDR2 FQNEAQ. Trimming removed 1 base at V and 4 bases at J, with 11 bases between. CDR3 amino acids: CASSLVVQGNQPQHF. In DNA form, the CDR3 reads TGTGCCAGCAGCTTAGTCGTGCAGGGGAATCAGCCCCAGCATTTT. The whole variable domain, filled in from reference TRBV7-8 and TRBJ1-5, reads GAGVSQSPRYKVAKRGQDVALRCDPISGHVSLFWYQQALGQGPEFLTYFQNEAQLDKSGLPSDRFFAERPEGSVSTLKIQRTQQEDSAVYLCASSLVVQGNQPQHFGDGTRLSIL.

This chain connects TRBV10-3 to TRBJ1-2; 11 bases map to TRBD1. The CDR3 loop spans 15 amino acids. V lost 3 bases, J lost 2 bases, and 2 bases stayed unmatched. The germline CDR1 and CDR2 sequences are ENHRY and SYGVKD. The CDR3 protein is CAISERTGGNYGYTF. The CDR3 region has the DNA TGTGCCATCAGTGAAAGGACAGGGGGCAACTATGGCTACACCTTC.

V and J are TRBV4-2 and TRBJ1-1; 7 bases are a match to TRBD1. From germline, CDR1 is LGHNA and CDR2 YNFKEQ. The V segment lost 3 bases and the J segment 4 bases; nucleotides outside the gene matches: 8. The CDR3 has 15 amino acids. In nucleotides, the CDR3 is TGTGCCAGCAGCCAGGGGGCAGGGGGTCTCACTGAAGCTTTCTTT. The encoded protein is CASSQGAGGLTEAFF.

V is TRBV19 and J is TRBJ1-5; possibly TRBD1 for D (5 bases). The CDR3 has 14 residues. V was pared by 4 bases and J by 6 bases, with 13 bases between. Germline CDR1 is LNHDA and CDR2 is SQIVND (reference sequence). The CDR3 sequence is CASSRRGEGQPQHF. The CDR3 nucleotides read TGTGCCAGTAGTAGGAGGGGAGAGGGTCAGCCCCAGCATTTT.

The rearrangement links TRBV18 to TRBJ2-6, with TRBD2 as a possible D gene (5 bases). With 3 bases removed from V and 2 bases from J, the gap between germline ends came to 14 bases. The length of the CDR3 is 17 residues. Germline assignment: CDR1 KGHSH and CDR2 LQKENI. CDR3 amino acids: CASSPDSPGPGANVLTF. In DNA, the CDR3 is TGTGCCAGCTCACCGGACTCCCCGGGCCCTGGGGCCAACGTCCTGACTTTC. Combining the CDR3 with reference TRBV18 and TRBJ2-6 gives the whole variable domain NAGVMQNPRHLVRRRGQEARLRCSPMKGHSHVYWYRQLPEEGLKFMVYLQKENIIDESGMPKERFSAEFPKEGPSILRIQQVVRGDSAAYFCASSPDSPGPGANVLTFGAGSRLTVL.

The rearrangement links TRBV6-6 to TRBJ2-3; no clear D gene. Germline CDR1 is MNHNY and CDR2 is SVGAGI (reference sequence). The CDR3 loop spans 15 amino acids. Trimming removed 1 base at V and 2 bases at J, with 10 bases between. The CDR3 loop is CASSYWLAATDTQYF. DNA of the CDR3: TGTGCCAGCAGTTACTGGCTCGCGGCCACAGATACGCAGTATTTT.

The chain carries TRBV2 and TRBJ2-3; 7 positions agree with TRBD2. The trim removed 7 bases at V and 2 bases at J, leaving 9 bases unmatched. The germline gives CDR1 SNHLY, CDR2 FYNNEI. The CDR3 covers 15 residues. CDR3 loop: CASTGQGGFTDTQYF. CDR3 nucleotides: TGTGCCAGCACTGGGCAGGGAGGGTTCACAGATACGCAGTATTTT.